Listed below are T cell receptor beta chains from one sample, sequenced in a study of cytomegalovirus exposure and HLA in healthy donors. TCRdb's copy holds only in-frame clones and misses some; the assay was immunoSEQ multiplex PCR. The sample includes under 250,000 clones, 75% to 95% of them seen just once. Sequencing was carried out using PBMCs. The receptors stem from a woman between 18 and 29 years old in good health and CMV-seronegative. The CDR3 runs from the conserved cysteine through the conserved F or W. A D gene is named only where the DNA matches it firmly. Rows give clone size only sometimes, using once, few, many, or a class for an expanded clone.

size,D,J,V,CDR3,DNA
NA,TRBD1,TRBJ1-2,TRBV12-5,CASGRQGQNYGYTF,TGTGCTAGTGGCCGACAGGGACAGAACTATGGCTACACCTTC
NA,TRBD2,TRBJ2-7,TRBV19,CASSIFGTSSYEQYF,TGTGCCAGTAGTATATTCGGGACTAGCTCCTACGAGCAGTACTTC
NA,TRBD2,TRBJ2-1,TRBV2,CASTQAGGSGQFF,TGTGCCAGCACCCAAGCGGGGGGGTCAGGGCAGTTCTTC
many,TRBD1,TRBJ1-3,TRBV19,CASSPPGQVSFSGNTIYF,TGTGCCAGTAGTCCCCCGGGACAGGTCTCCTTCTCTGGAAACACCATATATTTT
NA,NA,TRBJ2-3,TRBV4-1,CASSQDGALTDTQYF,TGCGCCAGCAGCCAAGACGGAGCACTCACAGATACGCAGTATTTT
NA,TRBD2,TRBJ2-7,TRBV18,CASSTNSLAGGLYEQYF,TGTGCCAGCTCAACTAATTCCCTAGCGGGAGGGCTCTACGAGCAGTACTTC
NA,NA,TRBJ1-5,TRBV6-5,CASSLALDQPQHF,TGTGCCAGCAGCCTCGCACTGGATCAGCCCCAGCATTTT
NA,TRBD1,TRBJ2-2,TRBV27,CASSRGGQGYTGELFF,TGTGCCAGCAGTCGAGGGGGACAGGGATACACCGGGGAGCTGTTTTTT
NA,NA,TRBJ1-1,TRBV27,CASSLNAVLLGEAFF,TGTGCCAGCAGTTTAAACGCGGTTTTGCTCGGTGAAGCTTTCTTT
NA,TRBD2,TRBJ2-7,TRBV5-4,CASSKGSSGYEQYF,TGTGCCAGCAGCAAGGGATCTAGCGGCTACGAGCAGTACTTC
NA,NA,TRBJ2-7,TRBV11-2,CASSLVAPEEQYF,TGTGCCAGCAGCTTAGTTGCCCCGGAGGAGCAGTACTTC
NA,NA,TRBJ2-5,TRBV2,CATQNQETQYF,TGTGCCACCCAGAACCAGGAGACCCAGTACTTC
NA,TRBD2,TRBJ2-2,TRBV30,CACTGTSGSWTGELFF,TGTGCCTGCACCGGGACTAGCGGGTCTTGGACCGGGGAGCTGTTTTTT
NA,NA,TRBJ1-1,TRBV7-3,CASSPHRALNTEAFF,TGTGCCAGCAGCCCCCACAGGGCCTTGAACACTGAAGCTTTCTTT
NA,NA,TRBJ1-2,TRBV14,CASSLGGVHSYGYTF,TGTGCCAGCAGCCTGGGTGGAGTTCATAGCTATGGCTACACCTTC
NA,TRBD2,TRBJ2-6,TRBV12-5,CASGFVRLAGGANVLTF,TGTGCTAGTGGTTTTGTTAGACTAGCGGGCGGTGCCAACGTCCTGACTTTC
NA,NA,TRBJ2-3,TRBV30,CAWNPGLPGTDMQYF,TGTGCCTGGAACCCCGGACTCCCAGGCACAGATATGCAGTATTTT
NA,NA,TRBJ2-7,TRBV11-2,CASSFLGRGQLPYEQYF,TGTGCCAGCAGCTTTTTGGGTAGAGGACAGCTCCCTTACGAGCAGTACTTC
NA,NA,TRBJ1-1,TRBV5-1,CASSPSTEAFF,TGCGCCAGCAGCCCGTCGACTGAAGCTTTCTTT
NA,NA,TRBJ2-7,TRBV10-1,CASSDQGTSYEQYF,TGCGCCAGCAGTGATCAAGGGACTTCCTACGAGCAGTACTTC
NA,NA,TRBJ1-1,TRBV5-4,CASSLWGRDTEAFF,TGTGCCAGCAGCTTGTGGGGGCGAGACACTGAAGCTTTCTTT
once,NA,TRBJ1-1,TRBV7-9,CASSLDSGVVPEAFF,TGTGCCAGCAGCCTCGATAGTGGAGTTGTACCTGAAGCTTTCTTT
NA,NA,TRBJ2-5,TRBV28,CASSLQRMETQYF,TGTGCCAGCAGTTTACAGAGGATGGAGACCCAGTACTTC
NA,NA,TRBJ2-5,TRBV29-1,CSVESPDSFTETQYF,TGCAGCGTCGAAAGTCCGGACAGCTTCACCGAGACCCAGTACTTC
NA,NA,TRBJ2-1,TRBV4-1,CASSQVGGQGRDNEQFF,TGCGCCAGCAGCCAAGTCGGGGGGCAGGGTAGGGACAATGAGCAGTTCTTC
NA,NA,TRBJ2-3,TRBV29-1,CSVLPGTDTQYF,TGCAGCGTTCTACCGGGCACAGATACGCAGTATTTT
NA,TRBD1,TRBJ1-1,TRBV10-1,CASSIDRDNTEAFF,TGCGCCAGCAGTATTGACAGGGATAACACTGAAGCTTTCTTT
few,NA,TRBJ2-3,TRBV6-4,CASSLDSEDTQYF,TGTGCCAGCAGCCTGGACAGTGAGGATACGCAGTATTTT
once,NA,TRBJ1-1,TRBV5-1,CASTDGGRTEAFF,TGCGCCTCCACTGACGGGGGAAGAACTGAAGCTTTCTTT
NA,TRBD1,TRBJ1-6,TRBV27,CASARGYLNSPLHF,TGTGCCAGCGCCAGGGGGTACCTAAATTCACCCCTCCACTTT